A single sample is the source of the 28 T cell receptor beta chains below, sequenced in a study of T cell responses to AZD1222 COVID-19 vaccine. Sequencing used immunoSEQ multiplex PCR; TCRdb keeps in-frame clones, though not all of them. Among some 84,000 clones listed, 86% were seen once. The material was peripheral blood, obtained on day 0 of AZD1222 vaccination. The receptors were gathered from an adult in good health.

The chain has TRBV29-1 and TRBJ1-5; D is possibly TRBD1 (6 bases). V dropped 4 bases and J dropped 3 bases, with 13 bases sitting between them. The CDR3 runs to 14 residues. The V gene's germline CDR1 is SQVTM and CDR2 ANQGSEA. CDR3: CSVVVQGHNQPQHF. CDR3 in DNA: TGCAGCGTTGTGGTACAGGGCCACAATCAGCCCCAGCATTTT.

This sequence joins TRBV10-3 and TRBJ1-3; a weak D match, TRBD1 (6 bases). The CDR3 is 14 amino acids. The germline CDR1 and CDR2 sequences are ENHRY and SYGVKD. Deletions cut 5 bases from V and 6 bases from J, with 14 bases between. This chain's CDR3 is CAISWDKDSNTIYF. CDR3 nucleotide sequence: TGTGCCATCAGTTGGGACAAGGACTCAAACACCATATATTTT.

The chain carries TRBV27 and TRBJ2-2; TRBD2 matches 10 bases. Unmatched junction bases numbered 3, after V lost 10 bases and J lost 4 bases. From germline, CDR1 is MNHEY and CDR2 SMNVEV (reference sequence). CDR3 length: 13 amino acids. The CDR3 reads CATSGRATGELFF. As DNA, the CDR3 is TGTGCCACCAGCGGGAGGGCCACCGGGGAGCTGTTTTTT.

The chain employs TRBV9 and TRBJ1-1, with TRBD1 as a possible D gene (5 bases). There are 14 residues in the CDR3. V dropped 0 bases and J dropped 7 bases, with 13 bases sitting between them. Germline CDR1 is SGDLS and CDR2 is YYNGEE. The DNA for the CDR3 is TGTGCCAGCAGCGTAGCTCAAAGGGGCGATGAAGCTTTCTTT. Amino acids: CASSVAQRGDEAFF.

This clone appeared a few times. This rearrangement joins TRBV5-1 to TRBJ1-4; perhaps TRBD1 as D (5 bases). This CDR3 has 14 amino acids. The germline CDR1 and CDR2 sequences are SGHRS and YFSETQ. The V and J ends lost 2 bases and 4 bases respectively, with 9 bases between them. This CDR3 reads CASSFQGLNEKLFF. The CDR3 bases are TGCGCCAGCAGCTTTCAGGGACTTAATGAAAAACTGTTTTTT.

This rearrangement joins TRBV5-1 to TRBJ2-1, with D unresolved. This CDR3 contains 13 residues. Trimming cost V 4 bases and J 6 bases, with 11 bases left between them. Germline values: CDR1 SGHRS, CDR2 YFSETQ. The chain's CDR3 is CASSLTDSNEQFF. For the CDR3, the DNA is TGCGCCAGCAGCCTCACAGATTCCAATGAGCAGTTCTTC.

The chain combines TRBV12-3 or TRBV12-4 with TRBJ2-5; 11 positions agree with TRBD2. The CDR3 contains 13 residues. V shed 8 bases, J shed 1 base, and the junction held 0 bases outside the gene matches. Here the CDR3 reads CASGTSGQETQYF. CDR3 in DNA: TGTGCCAGCGGGACTAGCGGCCAAGAGACCCAGTACTTC.

The chain combines TRBV6-5 with TRBJ2-1; TRBD2 aligns across 13 bases. The V segment lost 6 bases and the J segment 7 bases; nucleotides outside the gene matches: 6. This CDR3 spans 15 amino acids. Germline V gene data show CDR1 as MNHEY and CDR2 as SVGAGI. The CDR3 DNA reads as TGTGCCAGCAGGCCGGGACTAGCGGGACGGAATGAGCAGTTCTTC. Translation gives CASRPGLAGRNEQFF.

The rearrangement links TRBV6-5 to TRBJ2-7, with D possibly TRBD2 on 6 matching bases. CDR1 MNHEY and CDR2 SVGAGI come from the germline V gene. V lost 6 bases and J 6 bases, leaving 21 bases between the germline ends. This CDR3 is 15 amino acids long. The CDR3 DNA is TGTGCCAGCAGAGACGGGGGAAAGCTGTTGGGCGAGCAGTACTTC. Protein sequence: CASRDGGKLLGEQYF.

J is TRBJ2-5 and V is TRBV7-2, with 11 bases aligning to TRBD2. With V trimmed by 4 bases and J by 5 bases, 6 bases remained unmatched. CDR3 length: 15 residues. Germline lookup yields CDR1 SGHTA and CDR2 FQGNSA. CDR3 loop: CASSSAGTSGETQYF. The CDR3, as DNA: TGTGCCAGCAGCTCCGCCGGGACTAGCGGCGAGACCCAGTACTTC.

CDR3 DNA: TGTGCCAGCAGGGCACCGGGACAGTCTAATGAAAAACTGTTTTTT. Amino acids: CASRAPGQSNEKLFF. The gene calls are TRBV28 and TRBJ1-4, with TRBD1 matching over 7 bases. V shed 6 bases, J shed 3 bases, and the junction held 7 bases outside the gene matches. Germline V lookup: CDR1 MDHEN, CDR2 SYDVKM. This CDR3 has 15 amino acids.

In this sample, this clone turned up a few times. The chain couples TRBV20-1 to TRBJ1-6; D call uncertain. The CDR3 covers 11 residues. V shed 3 bases and J shed 7 bases, with 4 bases lying between them. CDR1 and CDR2 (germline): DFQATT, SNEGSKA (reference sequence). Here the CDR3 reads CSARRNSPLHF. CDR3 nucleotide sequence: TGCAGTGCTAGGCGAAATTCACCCCTCCACTTT.

V is TRBV11-3 and J is TRBJ1-1, with 7 positions matching TRBD1. This CDR3 is built from 15 residues. Germline V CDR1 and CDR2: SGHNT, YENEEA. V trimming: 1 base; J trimming: 0 bases; junction bases outside the gene matches: 2. CDR3 DNA: TGTGCCAGCAGCTTAGTCACAGGGGTGAACACTGAAGCTTTCTTT. It yields the protein CASSLVTGVNTEAFF.

The rearrangement uses TRBV7-2 and TRBJ1-5; no clear D. V lost 0 bases and J 4 bases, leaving 4 bases between the germline ends. The CDR3 contains 13 residues. Germline loops: CDR1 SGHTA, CDR2 FQGNSA. The chain's CDR3 is CASSLAPNQPQHF. The CDR3 DNA sequence: TGTGCCAGCAGCTTAGCGCCAAATCAGCCCCAGCATTTT.

J is TRBJ2-1 and V is TRBV18; no clear D gene. Germline V lookup: CDR1 KGHSH, CDR2 LQKENI. V was cut by 1 base and J by 1 base, with 14 bases left in between. The CDR3 runs 17 residues. CDR3: CASSPLQASPSYNEQFF. The CDR3 bases are TGTGCCAGCTCACCACTGCAGGCGTCCCCTTCCTACAATGAGCAGTTCTTC.

V is TRBV7-2 and J is TRBJ2-1; no definite D call. V was trimmed by 2 bases and J by 7 bases, leaving 6 bases between them. The CDR3 length is 12 residues. Germline CDR1 and CDR2: SGHTA and FQGNSA. DNA for the CDR3: TGTGCCAGCAGCTTAAGACGGAATGAGCAGTTCTTC. This codes for CASSLRRNEQFF.

The chain recombines TRBV7-2 with TRBJ1-5; a possible D gene is TRBD1 (5 bases). CDR3 length: 13 residues. The V gene's germline CDR1 is SGHTA and CDR2 FQGNSA. Between the trimmed V and J ends, which lost 1 base and 6 bases, there was a span of 7 bases. The DNA for the CDR3 is TGTGCCAGCAGCTTAGTTCAGGGTCAGCCCCAGCATTTT. Its protein is CASSLVQGQPQHF.

The rearrangement uses TRBV4-3 and TRBJ2-7; D possibly corresponds to TRBD2 (5 bases). The CDR3 has 16 residues. V lost 1 base to trimming and J lost 0 bases, with 13 bases between them. Germline V lookup: CDR1 LGHNA, CDR2 YSLEER. The CDR3 bases are TGCGCCAGCAGCCAAGGGTGGACTGGGAGCTCCTACGAGCAGTACTTC. Its protein is CASSQGWTGSSYEQYF.

This chain uses TRBV7-9 with TRBJ2-3; D gene uncertain. Trimming took off 2 bases at V and 5 bases at J, with 11 bases between the two ends. Germline CDR1 is SEHNR and CDR2 is FQNEAQ (reference sequence). The CDR3 is 14 amino acids. CDR3 coding DNA: TGTGCCAGCAGCTTACAGCGATTTGGAGATACGCAGTATTTT. Amino acids: CASSLQRFGDTQYF.

The genes are TRBV7-2 and TRBJ1-5; D not certain. Germline V gives CDR1 SGHTA, CDR2 FQGNSA. Trimming cost V 5 bases and J 0 bases, with 14 bases left between them. The CDR3 contains 16 residues. This CDR3 is CASSLHTDYSNQPQHF. The CDR3 bases are TGTGCCAGCAGCCTTCACACGGATTATAGCAATCAGCCCCAGCATTTT.

The gene calls are TRBV7-2 and TRBJ2-7, with TRBD2 matching over 9 bases. There are 14 residues in the CDR3. The V and J ends lost 0 bases and 8 bases, in that order; junction bases with no gene match: 5. Germline V gives CDR1 SGHTA, CDR2 FQGNSA. The CDR3 region has the DNA TGTGCCAGCAGCTTAGCCCCTAGCGGGAAGCAGCAGTACTTC. Amino acid sequence: CASSLAPSGKQQYF. Full variable domain (outside the CDR3, taken from reference TRBV7-2 and TRBJ2-7): GAGVSQSPSNKVTEKGKDVELRCDPISGHTALYWYRQSLGQGLEFLIYFQGNSAPDKSGLPSDRFSAERTGGSVSTLTIQRTQQEDSAVYLCASSLAPSGKQQYFGPGTRLTVT.

The chain uses TRBV5-1 and TRBJ1-5, with D maybe TRBD1 (5 bases). CDR1 is SGHRS and CDR2 is YFSETQ in the germline V gene. V lost 2 bases, J lost 5 bases, and 11 bases lay in between. The CDR3 totals 14 residues. CDR3: CASSFGGKDQPQHF. The CDR3 DNA is TGCGCCAGCAGCTTCGGGGGGAAGGATCAGCCCCAGCATTTT. Full variable domain (remainder filled in from reference TRBV5-1 and TRBJ1-5): KAGVTQTPRYLIKTRGQQVTLSCSPISGHRSVSWYQQTPGQGLQFLFEYFSETQRNKGNFPGRFSGRQFSNSRSEMNVSTLELGDSALYLCASSFGGKDQPQHFGDGTRLSIL.

This clone was seen many times. The chain joins TRBV4-2 to TRBJ2-7; 8 bases fit TRBD2. Germline V CDR1 and CDR2: LGHNA, YNFKEQ. Trimming removed 0 bases from V and 2 bases from J; junction bases left unmatched: 6. The CDR3 is 16 amino acids. The CDR3 region is CASSQEASGSPYEQYF. Written as DNA, the CDR3 is TGTGCCAGCAGCCAAGAGGCGAGCGGGAGTCCCTACGAGCAGTACTTC.

The chain employs TRBV11-3 and TRBJ2-1; 9 nucleotides agree with TRBD2. CDR1 SGHNT and CDR2 YENEEA come from the germline V gene. Trimming cost V 5 bases and J 8 bases; bases outside gene matches: 7. The CDR3 is made up of 14 amino acids. As DNA, the CDR3 is TGTGCCAGCAGCCTCCTAGCGGGGAGGGATGAGCAGTTCTTC. Amino acid sequence: CASSLLAGRDEQFF.

The chain is built from TRBV7-8 and TRBJ2-2; 14 bases are a match to TRBD2. V lost 0 bases and J lost 5; bases outside the gene matches: 5. The CDR3 is 18 residues long. Germline V CDR1 and CDR2: SGHVS, FQNEAQ. The CDR3 sequence is CASSLATSGRAGTGELFF. The CDR3 DNA follows: TGTGCCAGCAGCTTAGCGACTAGCGGGAGGGCCGGAACCGGGGAGCTGTTTTTT.

The rearrangement joins TRBV9 to TRBJ1-2; D unresolved. Germline V gene sequence: CDR1 SGDLS, CDR2 YYNGEE. V was clipped by 0 bases and J by 0 bases, with 9 bases between them. The CDR3 runs 15 residues. CDR3 nucleotide sequence: TGTGCCAGCAGCGTAGAGTCGTTTACTAACTATGGCTACACCTTC. Its protein product is CASSVESFTNYGYTF.

The rearrangement links TRBV5-1 to TRBJ2-7; D call uncertain. The CDR3 length is 16 residues. Per the germline V gene, CDR1 is SGHRS and CDR2 is YFSETQ. V was cut by 4 bases and J by 0 bases, with 17 bases left in between. The CDR3 sequence: CASSPTRGNSSYEQYF. The CDR3 nucleotides are TGCGCCAGCAGCCCAACTCGAGGAAACAGCTCCTACGAGCAGTACTTC.

The chain joins TRBV20-1 to TRBJ1-5; D may be TRBD1 (5 bases). Germline V CDR1 and CDR2: DFQATT, SNEGSKA (reference sequence). The CDR3 consists of 15 residues. Trimming pared 3 bases from V and 4 bases from J, leaving 16 bases between. CDR3 sequence: CSASAGTEWNQPQHF. The CDR3 region has the DNA TGCAGTGCTAGTGCCGGGACGGAATGGAATCAGCCCCAGCATTTT.